The next 17 T cell receptor beta chains were all read from a single sample in a study of siplizumab effects on memory and regulatory T cells. Data came from immunoSEQ multiplex PCR; TCRdb stores just in-frame clones and leaves some out. In the table there are roughly 100,000 clones, over 90% of which are singletons. The specimen was Tregs sorted from blood. The receptors were gathered from a human donor in good health.

The rearrangement joins TRBV4-1 to TRBJ1-2; TRBD1 might be the D (5 bases). The CDR3 loop spans 15 amino acids. Germline V CDR1 and CDR2: MGHRA, YSYEKL. V was shortened by 4 bases and J by 4 bases, with 16 bases between the two germline ends. The DNA for the CDR3 is TGCGCCAGCAGCCCGAGCAGCCAAGGGGCCTATGGCTACACCTTC. It codes for CASSPSSQGAYGYTF.

This chain links TRBV6-5 with TRBJ1-5; D not resolved. The CDR3 is 16 amino acids. The germline CDR1 and CDR2 sequences are MNHEY and SVGAGI. V was pared by 2 bases and J by 0 bases, with 11 bases between. CDR3: CASSYGQPYSNQPQHF. The CDR3 nucleotides read TGTGCCAGCAGTTACGGTCAGCCTTATAGCAATCAGCCCCAGCATTTT.

V and J are TRBV6-1 and TRBJ2-3, with D unresolved. V lost 7 bases and J 8 bases, leaving 16 bases between the germline ends. This CDR3 has 13 amino acids. Germline CDR1 is MNHNS and CDR2 is SASEGT. In DNA form, the CDR3 reads TGTGCCAGCATCCCTTTAAATTCGGGTACGCAGTATTTT. Its protein product is CASIPLNSGTQYF.

The chain recombines TRBV7-9 with TRBJ1-2; TRBD1 matches at 8 bases. The CDR3 totals 17 residues. V gave up 5 bases and J gave up 3 bases; unmatched junction bases: 14. Germline CDR1 reads SEHNR; CDR2 reads FQNEAQ (reference sequence). The CDR3: CASSRSSGRGLDYGYTF. The CDR3 DNA sequence: TGTGCCAGCAGCCGCTCGTCCGGCAGGGGGCTCGACTATGGCTACACCTTC.

The genes are TRBV15 and TRBJ1-2; 8 bases fit TRBD1. CDR1 and CDR2 (germline): LNHNV, YYDKDF (reference sequence). The CDR3 length is 14 residues. V shed 1 base and J 2 bases; nucleotides not matched to a gene: 0. The DNA for the CDR3 is TGTGCCACCAGCAGAGGGACAGGGAACTATGGCTACACCTTC. It specifies CATSRGTGNYGYTF.

V usage is TRBV18 and J usage is TRBJ2-5, with 7 nucleotides matching TRBD1. The V and J ends lost 0 bases and 4 bases, in that order; junction bases with no gene match: 2. CDR3 length: 14 residues. Germline loops: CDR1 KGHSH, CDR2 LQKENI. DNA for the CDR3: TGTGCCAGCTCACCACCCCGGACAGGAGAGACCCAGTACTTC. It encodes CASSPPRTGETQYF.

The chain couples TRBV7-8 to TRBJ1-3; unclear D gene. Germline CDR1 reads SGHVS; CDR2 reads FQNEAQ. V lost 5 bases and J lost 0, with 8 bases in between. This CDR3 comprises 14 residues. CDR3 DNA sequence: TGTGCCAGCAGCACTATAAACTCTGGAAACACCATATATTTT. This codes for CASSTINSGNTIYF.

The chain has TRBV6-5 and TRBJ1-3, with TRBD1 matching 8 bases. CDR1 is MNHEY, CDR2 SVGAGI, per germline. V gave up 4 bases and J gave up 0 bases; unmatched junction bases: 5. CDR3 length: 16 residues. In nucleotides, the CDR3 is TGTGCCAGCAGTTGGGACAGGAGACTCTCTGGAAACACCATATATTTT. Translated, it gives CASSWDRRLSGNTIYF.

Judged by abundance, this clone is medium-sized. The germline gene is not matched at one end of the junction; a read error may be the cause. The chain is built from TRBV7-7 and TRBJ2-5; a possible D gene is TRBD2 (5 bases). Germline V CDR1 and CDR2: SSHAT, FNYEAQ (reference sequence). The CDR3 extends over 13 amino acids. The DNA for the CDR3 is TGTGCTAGCAGCTTGGGAGTGGCGGAGACCCAGTACTTC. Translation: CASSLGVAETQYF. The whole variable domain, filled in from reference TRBV7-7 and TRBJ2-5, reads GAGVSQSPRYKVTKRGQDVTLRCDPISSHATLYWYQQALGQGPEFLTYFNYEAQPDKSGLPSDRFSAERPEGSISTLTIQRTEQRDSAMYRCASSLGVAETQYFGPGTRLLVL.

In its sample, this clone was seen once. The V and J genes are TRBV6-5 and TRBJ1-1; D gene unclear. V lost 2 bases, J lost 5 bases, and 15 bases lay in between. The CDR3 consists of 15 residues. Germline V gene data show CDR1 as MNHEY and CDR2 as SVGAGI. The CDR3 coding sequence is TGTGCCAGCAGTTACATCGGTCCGGGTGGGACTGAAGCTTTCTTT. It is translated as CASSYIGPGGTEAFF.

DNA for the CDR3: TGTGCCAGCAGCTTGTCAGGAGTCGGCGGGGAGCTGTTTTTT. It translates to CASSLSGVGGELFF. V usage is TRBV5-4 and J usage is TRBJ2-2, with unresolved D. Per germline, CDR1 SGHNT and CDR2 YYREEE (reference sequence). V gave up 1 base and J gave up 7 bases, with 11 bases separating them. The CDR3 extends over 14 amino acids.

The chain is built from TRBV5-4 and TRBJ2-4; D remains ambiguous. CDR3 size: 13 residues. Between the trimmed V and J ends, which lost 1 base and 4 bases, there was a span of 6 bases. Germline CDR1 and CDR2: SGHNT and YYREEE (reference sequence). Here the CDR3 DNA reads TGTGCCAGCAGCTTGTTCAGGAAAAACATTCAGTACTTC. The encoded protein is CASSLFRKNIQYF.

CDR3 sequence: CASSLEFTGELFF. DNA of the CDR3: TGCGCCAGCAGCTTGGAGTTCACCGGGGAGCTGTTTTTT. The rearrangement joins TRBV5-1 to TRBJ2-2; D uncertain. Germline CDR1 is SGHRS and CDR2 is YFSETQ. The germline V and J ends were trimmed by 0 bases and 4 bases, with 4 bases remaining between them. The CDR3 consists of 13 residues.

V gene TRBV6-1 combines with J gene TRBJ1-1; D is unclear. The CDR3 is 13 amino acids. Between the trimmed V and J ends, which lost 6 bases and 7 bases, there was a span of 15 bases. CDR1 MNHNS and CDR2 SASEGT come from the germline V gene. CDR3 region: CASSDTLWGEAFF. The CDR3 DNA sequence: TGTGCCAGCAGCGATACGCTATGGGGTGAAGCTTTCTTT.

The J gene is TRBJ2-5, the V gene TRBV7-3, with TRBD1 as a possible D gene (5 bases). Trimming left V 5 bases short and J 0 bases short, with 7 bases between. Germline V gives CDR1 SGHTA, CDR2 FQGTGA. The CDR3 consists of 13 residues. CDR3 region: CASSKTDQETQYF. CDR3 bases: TGTGCCAGCAGCAAGACAGACCAAGAGACCCAGTACTTC.

The chain uses TRBV27 and TRBJ2-7, with no clear D. Germline V lookup: CDR1 MNHEY, CDR2 SMNVEV (reference sequence). Trimming cost V 4 bases and J 4 bases, with 14 bases left between them. CDR3 size: 14 residues. CDR3 coding DNA: TGTGCCAGCAGTTCGAGTACCTCCAAGTACGAGCAGTACTTC. Its translation: CASSSSTSKYEQYF.

The rearrangement links TRBV7-6 to TRBJ1-1; 8 nucleotides align to TRBD1. The CDR3 totals 17 residues. CDR1 is SGHVS and CDR2 is FNYEAQ in the germline V gene. With 5 bases clipped from V and 1 base from J, the junction kept 12 bases outside the gene matches. The CDR3 sequence is CASSQTPQGAGNTEAFF. The CDR3 region has the DNA TGTGCCAGCAGCCAAACCCCGCAGGGGGCGGGGAACACTGAAGCTTTCTTT.